A selection of T cell receptor beta chains follows, all from one sample in a study of OX40 agonist ivuxolimab in advanced cancers. The assay was immunoSEQ multiplex PCR, and TCRdb's table has in-frame clones only and misses some. The sample lists tens of thousands of clones; roughly 80% were seen once. Sequenced material: CD4+ or CD8+ T cells sorted from blood, taken in a trial of the OX40 agonist ivuxolimab. Every receptor here comes from an adult with an advanced solid tumor such as melanoma, head and neck, liver or kidney cancer. Each CDR3 is given with its conserved first and last residue. The D gene is left open where the match is weak.

cdr3_aa	v_call	j_call	d_call
CASSRTGYNEKLFF	TRBV2	TRBJ1-4	TRBD1
CAISEGQRGYEQYF	TRBV10-3	TRBJ2-7	.
CASSQDLPNSPLHF	TRBV4-3	TRBJ1-6	.
CASSPGLAGGAYNEQFF	TRBV9	TRBJ2-1	TRBD2
CASSMDSLYGYTF	TRBV7-9	TRBJ1-2	.
CASSYSTQGLHF	TRBV6-5	TRBJ1-6	TRBD1
CASSEARTGTYQPQHF	TRBV2	TRBJ1-5	TRBD1
CASSLVTPRDEQFF	TRBV7-2	TRBJ2-1	.
CASSLGGVGEKLFF	TRBV11-2	TRBJ1-4	.
CASSLAPGVTKETQYF	TRBV7-2	TRBJ2-5	.
CASGGFPSYNEQFF	TRBV12-5	TRBJ2-1	.
CASLTYEQYF	TRBV6-1	TRBJ2-7	.
CASSVDGQGGTGELFF	TRBV9	TRBJ2-2	TRBD1
CAISESANPRDRPNYGYTF	TRBV10-3	TRBJ1-2	TRBD1
CASSSHRDNEQFF	TRBV7-2	TRBJ2-1	.
CASSFGFLGDYEQYF	TRBV5-6	TRBJ2-7	.
CASREATRDTQYF	TRBV4-1	TRBJ2-3	.
CASSIGTEAFF	TRBV5-1	TRBJ1-1	.
CATSRAQGIGQGGELFF	TRBV15	TRBJ2-2	.
CASRFSGTANTGELFF	TRBV5-1	TRBJ2-2	TRBD1
CASSQYPGGDTEAFF	TRBV5-1	TRBJ1-1	TRBD1
CASGPGTGVKDTQYF	TRBV12-5	TRBJ2-3	TRBD1
CASSYMVNQPQHF	TRBV6-5	TRBJ1-5	.
CASSFWGKGVPNYGYTF	TRBV5-8	TRBJ1-2	.
CASGSAREYEQYF	TRBV12-5	TRBJ2-7	.
CAWSPGLGNSPLHF	TRBV30	TRBJ1-6	.
CASSWSQGYGYTF	TRBV6-5	TRBJ1-2	.
CASSQDPGQGASSTEAFF	TRBV4-2	TRBJ1-1	TRBD1
CASSEGVGHRSGYNEQFF	TRBV6-1	TRBJ2-1	.
CASSFPYRGVDTEAFF	TRBV6-9	TRBJ1-1	.
CASTRDTTNEKLFF	TRBV9	TRBJ1-4	.
CASSALGTGNGYGYTF	TRBV27	TRBJ1-2	TRBD1
CASSVDVGPYGYTF	TRBV9	TRBJ1-2	.
CASSSSRGAGETQYF	TRBV7-9	TRBJ2-5	TRBD2
CASSWGTGGQPQHF	TRBV5-8	TRBJ1-5	TRBD1
CASSAGLAGGKETQYF	TRBV7-6	TRBJ2-5	TRBD2
CASSPTSGEKLFF	TRBV18	TRBJ1-4	.
CASSGGTRRGLGANVLTF	TRBV7-8	TRBJ2-6	.
CASSSRGGSPQHF	TRBV7-6	TRBJ1-5	.
CASSPSEASGYTF	TRBV6-5	TRBJ1-2	.
CASSSAGTAYGYTF	TRBV7-9	TRBJ1-2	TRBD1
CASSDDSSEQFF	TRBV6-1	TRBJ2-1	.
CASSPAVQLRNGYTF	TRBV4-1	TRBJ1-2	.
CAARTGGPGELFF	TRBV11-2	TRBJ2-2	TRBD1
CASSDSIDGQGIYEQYF	TRBV6-4	TRBJ2-7	.
CASSYADRGNTEAFF	TRBV6-5	TRBJ1-1	TRBD1
CASSPPTVDEQFF	TRBV18	TRBJ2-1	.
CASSPGLAGGITDTQYF	TRBV7-9	TRBJ2-3	TRBD2
CASSVGTGYRGYTF	TRBV6-5	TRBJ1-2	TRBD1
CASSLTFLRRATNEKLFF	TRBV5-5	TRBJ1-4	.
CASSAHAAVGTEANYGYTF	TRBV6-1	TRBJ1-2	.
CASSPTPGTGKGRETQYF	TRBV23-1	TRBJ2-5	TRBD1
CASSVGDSKNEKLFF	TRBV9	TRBJ1-4	TRBD1